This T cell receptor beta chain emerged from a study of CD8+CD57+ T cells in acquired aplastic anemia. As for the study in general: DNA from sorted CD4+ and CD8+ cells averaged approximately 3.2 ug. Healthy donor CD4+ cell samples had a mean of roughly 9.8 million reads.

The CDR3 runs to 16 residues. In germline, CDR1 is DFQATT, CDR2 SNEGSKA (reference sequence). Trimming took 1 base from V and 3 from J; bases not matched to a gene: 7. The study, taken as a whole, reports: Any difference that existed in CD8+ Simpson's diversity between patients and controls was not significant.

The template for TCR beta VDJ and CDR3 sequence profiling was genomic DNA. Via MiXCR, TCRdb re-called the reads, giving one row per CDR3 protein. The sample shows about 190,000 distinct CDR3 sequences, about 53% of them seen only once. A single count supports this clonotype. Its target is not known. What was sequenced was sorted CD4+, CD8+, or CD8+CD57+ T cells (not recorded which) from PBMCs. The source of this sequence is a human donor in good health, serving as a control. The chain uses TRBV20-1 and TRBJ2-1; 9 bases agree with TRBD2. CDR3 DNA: TGCAGTGCTAGAGCCGAAGCGGGGGGACACTACAATGAGCAGTTCTTC. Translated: CSARAEAGGHYNEQFF.